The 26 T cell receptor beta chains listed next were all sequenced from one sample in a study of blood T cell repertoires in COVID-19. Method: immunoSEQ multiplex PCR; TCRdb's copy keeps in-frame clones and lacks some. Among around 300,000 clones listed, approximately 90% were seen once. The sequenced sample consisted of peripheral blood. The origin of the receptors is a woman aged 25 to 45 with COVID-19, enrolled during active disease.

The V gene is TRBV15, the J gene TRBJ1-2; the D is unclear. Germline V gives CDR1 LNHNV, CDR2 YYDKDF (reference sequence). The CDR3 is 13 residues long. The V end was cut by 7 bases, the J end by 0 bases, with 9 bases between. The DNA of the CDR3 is TGTGCCACCAATGCGGGGACTAACTATGGCTACACCTTC. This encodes CATNAGTNYGYTF.

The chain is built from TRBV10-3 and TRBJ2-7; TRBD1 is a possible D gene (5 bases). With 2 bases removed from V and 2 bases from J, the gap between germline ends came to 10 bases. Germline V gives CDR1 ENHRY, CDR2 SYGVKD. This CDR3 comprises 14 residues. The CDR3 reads CAISERQGPYEQYF. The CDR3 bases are TGTGCCATCAGTGAGCGTCAGGGCCCCTACGAGCAGTACTTC.

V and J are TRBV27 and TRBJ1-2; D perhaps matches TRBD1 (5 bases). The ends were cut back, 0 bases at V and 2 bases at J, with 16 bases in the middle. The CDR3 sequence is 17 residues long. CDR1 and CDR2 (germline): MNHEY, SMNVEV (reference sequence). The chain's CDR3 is CASSLSRRFGGNYGYTF. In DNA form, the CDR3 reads TGTGCCAGCAGTTTATCGCGACGGTTCGGGGGGAACTATGGCTACACCTTC.

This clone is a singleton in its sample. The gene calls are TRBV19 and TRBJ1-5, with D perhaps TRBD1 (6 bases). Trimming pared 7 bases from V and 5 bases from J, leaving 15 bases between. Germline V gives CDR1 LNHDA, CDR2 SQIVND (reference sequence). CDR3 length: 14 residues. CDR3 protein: CASTHRVDDQPQHF. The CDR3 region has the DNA TGTGCCAGTACCCACAGGGTCGATGATCAGCCCCAGCATTTT.

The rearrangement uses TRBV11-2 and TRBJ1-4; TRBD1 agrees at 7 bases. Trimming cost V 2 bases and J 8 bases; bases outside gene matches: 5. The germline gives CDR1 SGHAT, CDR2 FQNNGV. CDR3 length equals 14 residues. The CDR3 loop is CASSLNRGREKLFF. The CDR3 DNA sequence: TGTGCCAGCAGCTTAAACAGGGGTAGGGAAAAACTGTTTTTT.

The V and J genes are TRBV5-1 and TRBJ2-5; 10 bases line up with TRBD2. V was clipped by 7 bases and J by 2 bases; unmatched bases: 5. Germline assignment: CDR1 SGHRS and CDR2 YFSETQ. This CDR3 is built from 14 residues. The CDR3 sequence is CASGTSGIQETQYF. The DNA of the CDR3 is TGCGCCAGCGGCACTAGCGGGATACAAGAGACCCAGTACTTC.

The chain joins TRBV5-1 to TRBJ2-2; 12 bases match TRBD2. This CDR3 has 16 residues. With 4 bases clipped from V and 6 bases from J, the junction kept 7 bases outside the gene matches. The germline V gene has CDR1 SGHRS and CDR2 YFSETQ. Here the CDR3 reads CASSPRLAGDPGELFF. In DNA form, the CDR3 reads TGCGCCAGCAGCCCGCGACTAGCGGGAGATCCCGGGGAGCTGTTTTTT.

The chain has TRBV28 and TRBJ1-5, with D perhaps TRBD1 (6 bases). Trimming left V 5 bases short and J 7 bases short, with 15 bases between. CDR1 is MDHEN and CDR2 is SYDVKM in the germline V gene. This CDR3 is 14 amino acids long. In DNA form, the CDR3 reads TGTGCCAGCAGTGCGCCCGACAGGTCCCAGCCCCAGCATTTT. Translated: CASSAPDRSQPQHF.

The CDR3 DNA reads as TGTGCCAGTAGTATCGGCTCCAGGGGCAATCAGCCCCAGCATTTT. It yields the protein CASSIGSRGNQPQHF. The chain joins TRBV19 to TRBJ1-5, with D possibly TRBD1 on 5 matching bases. Germline CDR1 LNHDA, CDR2 SQIVND (reference sequence). The germline V and J ends were trimmed by 3 bases and 2 bases, with 11 bases remaining between them. The CDR3 has 15 amino acids.

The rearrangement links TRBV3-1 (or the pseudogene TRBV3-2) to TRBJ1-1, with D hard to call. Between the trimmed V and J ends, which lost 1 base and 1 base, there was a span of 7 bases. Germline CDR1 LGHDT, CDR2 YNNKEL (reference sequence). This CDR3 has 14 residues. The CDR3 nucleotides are TGTGCCAGCAGCCAAGTAGCGGGGAACACTGAAGCTTTCTTT. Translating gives CASSQVAGNTEAFF.

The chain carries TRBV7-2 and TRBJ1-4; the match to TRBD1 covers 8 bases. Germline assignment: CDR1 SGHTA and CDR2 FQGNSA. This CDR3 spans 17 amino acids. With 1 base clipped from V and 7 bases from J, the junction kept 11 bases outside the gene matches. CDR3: CASSLDPAGGSGEKLFF. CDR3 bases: TGTGCCAGCAGCTTAGACCCTGCAGGGGGCTCGGGTGAAAAACTGTTTTTT.

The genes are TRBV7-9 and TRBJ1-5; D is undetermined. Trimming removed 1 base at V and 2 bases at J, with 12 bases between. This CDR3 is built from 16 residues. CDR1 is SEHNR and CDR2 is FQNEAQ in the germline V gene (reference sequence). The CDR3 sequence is CASSLGTTGGNQPQHF. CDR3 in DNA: TGTGCCAGCAGCTTAGGTACAACTGGAGGCAATCAGCCCCAGCATTTT.

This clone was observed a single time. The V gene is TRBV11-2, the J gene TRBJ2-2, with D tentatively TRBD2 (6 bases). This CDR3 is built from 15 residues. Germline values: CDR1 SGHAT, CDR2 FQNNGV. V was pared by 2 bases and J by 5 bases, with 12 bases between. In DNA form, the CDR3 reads TGTGCCAGCAGCTTAAACCCCGCGGGGACCGGGGAGCTGTTTTTT. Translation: CASSLNPAGTGELFF. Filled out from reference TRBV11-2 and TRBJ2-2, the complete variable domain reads EAGVAQSPRYKIIEKRQSVAFWCNPISGHATLYWYQQILGQGPKLLIQFQNNGVVDDSQLPKDRFSAERLKGVDSTLKIQPAKLEDSAVYLCASSLNPAGTGELFFGEGSRLTVL.

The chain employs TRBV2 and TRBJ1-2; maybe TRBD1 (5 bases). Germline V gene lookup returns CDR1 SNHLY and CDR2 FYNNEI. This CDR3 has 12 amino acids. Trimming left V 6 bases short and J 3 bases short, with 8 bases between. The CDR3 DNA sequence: TGTGCCAGCAGGGGGGGGGACTATGGCTACACCTTC. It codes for CASRGGDYGYTF.

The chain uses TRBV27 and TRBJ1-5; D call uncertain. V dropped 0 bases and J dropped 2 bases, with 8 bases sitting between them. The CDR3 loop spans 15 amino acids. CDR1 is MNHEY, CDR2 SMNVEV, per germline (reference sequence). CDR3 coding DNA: TGTGCCAGCAGTTTATCAACCGGGGGCAATCAGCCCCAGCATTTT. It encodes CASSLSTGGNQPQHF.

CDR3 residues: CASSLRQGSYEQYF. The CDR3 DNA reads as TGTGCCAGCAGCTTACGGCAGGGTAGCTACGAGCAGTACTTC. The V gene is TRBV7-3, the J gene TRBJ2-7; the D gene is possibly TRBD1 (5 bases). The germline gives CDR1 SGHTA, CDR2 FQGTGA. The CDR3 sequence is 14 residues long. Trimming removed 2 bases from V and 3 bases from J, with 11 bases in between.

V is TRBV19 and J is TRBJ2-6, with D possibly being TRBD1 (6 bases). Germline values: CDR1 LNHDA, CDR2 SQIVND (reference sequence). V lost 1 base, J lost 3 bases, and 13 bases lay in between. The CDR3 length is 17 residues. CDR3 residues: CASSIGSRGVGANVLTF. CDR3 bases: TGTGCCAGTAGTATAGGTAGCAGGGGTGTTGGGGCCAACGTCCTGACTTTC.

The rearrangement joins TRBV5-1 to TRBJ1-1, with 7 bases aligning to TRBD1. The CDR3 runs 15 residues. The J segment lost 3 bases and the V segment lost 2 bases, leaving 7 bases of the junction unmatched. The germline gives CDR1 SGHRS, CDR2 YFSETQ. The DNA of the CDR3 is TGCGCCAGCAGCTTCAGAGGGGGCAAGGACACTGAAGCTTTCTTT. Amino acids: CASSFRGGKDTEAFF.

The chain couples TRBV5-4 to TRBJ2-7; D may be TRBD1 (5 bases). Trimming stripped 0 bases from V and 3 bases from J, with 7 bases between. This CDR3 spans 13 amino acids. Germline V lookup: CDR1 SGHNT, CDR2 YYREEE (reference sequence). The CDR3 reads CASSLGRVYEQYF. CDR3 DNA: TGTGCCAGCAGCTTGGGCAGGGTCTACGAGCAGTACTTC.

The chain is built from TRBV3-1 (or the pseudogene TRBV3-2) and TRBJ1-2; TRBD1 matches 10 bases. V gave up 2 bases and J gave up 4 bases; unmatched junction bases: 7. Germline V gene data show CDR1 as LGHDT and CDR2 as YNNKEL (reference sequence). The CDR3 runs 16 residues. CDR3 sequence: CASSQRGQGIIYGYTF. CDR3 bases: TGTGCCAGCAGCCAAAGGGGACAGGGGATTATCTATGGCTACACCTTC.

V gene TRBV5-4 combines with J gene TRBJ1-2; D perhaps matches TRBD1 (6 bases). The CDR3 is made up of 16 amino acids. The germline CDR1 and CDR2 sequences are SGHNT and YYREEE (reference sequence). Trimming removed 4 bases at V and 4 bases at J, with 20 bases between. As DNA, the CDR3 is TGTGCCAGCAGCCATGGGGGCGCGGACTCTCTCTATGGCTACACCTTC. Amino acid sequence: CASSHGGADSLYGYTF.

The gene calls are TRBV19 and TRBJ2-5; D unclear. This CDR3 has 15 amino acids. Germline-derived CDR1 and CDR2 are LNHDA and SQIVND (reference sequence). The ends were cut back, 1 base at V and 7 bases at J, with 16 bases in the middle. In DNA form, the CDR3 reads TGTGCCAGTAGTATAGGCACTCGATCCTCTGGGACCCAGTACTTC. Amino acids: CASSIGTRSSGTQYF.

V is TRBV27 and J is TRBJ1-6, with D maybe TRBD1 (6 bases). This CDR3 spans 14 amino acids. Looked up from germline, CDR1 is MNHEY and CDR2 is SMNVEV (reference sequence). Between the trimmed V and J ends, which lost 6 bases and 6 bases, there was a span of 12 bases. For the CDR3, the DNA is TGTGCCAGCAGCACGGACAGACTTAATTCACCCCTCCACTTT. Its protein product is CASSTDRLNSPLHF.

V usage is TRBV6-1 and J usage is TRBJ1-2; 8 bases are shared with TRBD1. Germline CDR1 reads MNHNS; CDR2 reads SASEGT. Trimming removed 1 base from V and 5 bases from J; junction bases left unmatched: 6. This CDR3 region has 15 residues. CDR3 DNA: TGTGCCAGCAGTGAAGGACAGGGGTTGGAGTATGGCTACACCTTC. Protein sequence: CASSEGQGLEYGYTF.

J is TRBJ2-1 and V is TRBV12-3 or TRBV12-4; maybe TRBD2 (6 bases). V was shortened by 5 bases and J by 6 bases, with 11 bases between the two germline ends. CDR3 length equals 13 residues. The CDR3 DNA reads TGTGCCAGCAGTGTGGGACTCTCCAATGAGCAGTTCTTC. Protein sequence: CASSVGLSNEQFF.

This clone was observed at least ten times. The CDR3 sequence: CASSQDRGHEQFF. DNA for the CDR3: TGTGCCAGCAGCCAAGACCGAGGGCATGAGCAGTTCTTC. V gene TRBV14 combines with J gene TRBJ2-1, with D possibly matching TRBD2 (5 bases). This CDR3 comprises 13 residues. The V end lost 0 bases, the J end lost 8 bases, and 8 bases lay between the germline ends. Germline V CDR1 and CDR2: SGHDN, FVKESK.